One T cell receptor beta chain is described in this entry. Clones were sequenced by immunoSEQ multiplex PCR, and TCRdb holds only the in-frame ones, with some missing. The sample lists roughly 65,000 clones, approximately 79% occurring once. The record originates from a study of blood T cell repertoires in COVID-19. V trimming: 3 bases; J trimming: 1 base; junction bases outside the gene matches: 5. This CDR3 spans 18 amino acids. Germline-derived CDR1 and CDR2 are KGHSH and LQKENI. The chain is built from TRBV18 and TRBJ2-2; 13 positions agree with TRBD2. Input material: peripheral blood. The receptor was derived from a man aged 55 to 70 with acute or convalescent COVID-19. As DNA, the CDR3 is TGTGCCAGCTCACCCGGGACTAGCGGGGCGAGGAACACCGGGGAGCTGTTTTTT. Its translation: CASSPGTSGARNTGELFF.